A selection of T cell receptor beta chains follows, all from one sample in a study of naive and memory T cell subsets. TCRdb ran MiXCR on the UMI-ligation and nested PCR reads and lists one entry per CDR3 protein. The sample lists tens of thousands of distinct CDR3 sequences; about 11% were seen once. The sequencing input was naive CD4+ T cells from blood. The source of these receptors is a human donor in good health. CDR3s leave out the opening cysteine and the closing phenylalanine or tryptophan. Part of the rows lack a size; the others show once, few, many or a class for expanded clones.

TRBV4-3 | few | ASSPTGGPPGDTQY
TRBV7-2 | NA | ASSPPGLAPRTDTQY
TRBV20-1 | few | SARGGFEEF
TRBV6-2/TRBV6-3 | many | ASSGRDRVTGELF
TRBV7-2 | few | ASSLAWRSMNTEAF
TRBV18 | NA | ANSPPSQVNWGYT
TRBV4-2 | NA | ASSQGKGDNSPLH
TRBV20-1 | few | SASTGRGAYEQY
TRBV7-9 | few | ASSLGATNEKLF
TRBV11-2 | NA | ASSSDRGHEQY
TRBV5-6 | NA | ASSPRYRQEVRYT
TRBV20-1 | NA | SARGGEKGTIQY
TRBV14 | few | ASSQLRAATQY
TRBV4-2 | few | ASSQEGTKYEQY
TRBV7-2 | NA | ASIYIPTNYGYT
TRBV30 | few | AWLTGGNEQF
TRBV25-1 | NA | ASSEPGTAVQF
TRBV4-3 | many | ASSQVSGGTDTQY
TRBV7-2 | NA | ASSRKLAGGANVLT
TRBV3-1 | many | ASSQRETQY
TRBV7-6 | NA | ASSRFTDTQY
TRBV6-1 | many | ASSGDRAEKLF
TRBV2 | NA | ASTKNTGAQETQY
TRBV5-1 | many | ASSLVVGAGELF
TRBV10-3 | NA | AISEGMLVGYEQY
TRBV20-1 | few | SARARFNEKLF
TRBV6-6 | few | ASRTTGGEQF
TRBV13 | NA | ASSARDTGNGYT
TRBV2 | NA | ASRGDLSNQPQH
TRBV30 | few | AWSIHIYEQY
TRBV30 | NA | AWSAGRLVYSGELF
TRBV29-1 | many | SVAIGTGFGKLF
TRBV29-1 | few | SVDSGQNTEAF
TRBV5-1 | NA | ASSFDRSGPQH
TRBV2 | NA | ASSRLQGAEF
TRBV15 | few | ATLQGGGGANVLT
TRBV29-1 | NA | SVVRGTSESEQY
TRBV18 | NA | ASSPQPAAETQY
TRBV4-1 | NA | ASSQGGPQDTQY
TRBV27 | few | ASSLEYSNQPQH
TRBV12-3/TRBV12-4 | many | ASSLRQGTEAF
TRBV6-2/TRBV6-3 | few | ASNGQFLSSYEQY
TRBV6-2/TRBV6-3 | NA | ASTSVAETQY
TRBV6-2/TRBV6-3 | few | ASSTTGASTGELF
TRBV24-1 | NA | ATSDSRSRQGGFHTQY
TRBV12-3/TRBV12-4 | NA | ASSRRQGSSYEQY
TRBV19 | few | ASSIGGASEQY
TRBV12-3/TRBV12-4 | many | ASISPGLAF
TRBV7-2 | few | ASSLLQVSYEQY
TRBV15 | many | ATSRDLGTSGVSYNEQF
TRBV18 | many | ASSPLEETQY
TRBV24-1 | NA | ATSDLSRAGGETQY
TRBV4-3 | many | ASSQELGGHQPQH